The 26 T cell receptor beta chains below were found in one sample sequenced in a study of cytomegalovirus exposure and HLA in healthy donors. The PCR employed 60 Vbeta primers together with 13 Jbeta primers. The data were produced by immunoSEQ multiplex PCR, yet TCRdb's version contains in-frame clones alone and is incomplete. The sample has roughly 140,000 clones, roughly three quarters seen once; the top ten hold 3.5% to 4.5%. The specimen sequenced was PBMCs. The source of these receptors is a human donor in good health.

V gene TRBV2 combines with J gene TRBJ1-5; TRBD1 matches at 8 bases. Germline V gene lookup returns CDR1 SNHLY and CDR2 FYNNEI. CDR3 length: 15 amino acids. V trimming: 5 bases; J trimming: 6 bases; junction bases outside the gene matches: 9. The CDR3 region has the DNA TGTGCCAGCAGTAGTACAGGGGGGGCCAGTCAGCCCCAGCATTTT. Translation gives CASSSTGGASQPQHF. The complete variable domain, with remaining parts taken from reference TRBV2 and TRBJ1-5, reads EPEVTQTPSHQVTQMGQEVILRCVPISNHLYFYWYRQILGQKVEFLVSFYNNEISEKSEIFDDQFSVERPDGSNFTLKIRSTKLEDSAMYFCASSSTGGASQPQHFGDGTRLSIL.

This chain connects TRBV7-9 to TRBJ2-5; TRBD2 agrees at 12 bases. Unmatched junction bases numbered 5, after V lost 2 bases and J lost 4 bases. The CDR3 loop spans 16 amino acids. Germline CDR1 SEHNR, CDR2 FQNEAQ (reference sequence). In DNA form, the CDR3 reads TGTGCCAGCAGCTTAATGACTAGCGGGAGTGGAGAGACCCAGTACTTC. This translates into CASSLMTSGSGETQYF.

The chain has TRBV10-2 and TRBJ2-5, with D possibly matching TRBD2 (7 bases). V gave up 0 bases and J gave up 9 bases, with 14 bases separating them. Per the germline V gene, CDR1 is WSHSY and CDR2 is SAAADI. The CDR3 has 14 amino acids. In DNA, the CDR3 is TGCGCCAGCAGTGAGTCGTTGTTGGGGGGGCCCCAGTACTTC. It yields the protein CASSESLLGGPQYF.

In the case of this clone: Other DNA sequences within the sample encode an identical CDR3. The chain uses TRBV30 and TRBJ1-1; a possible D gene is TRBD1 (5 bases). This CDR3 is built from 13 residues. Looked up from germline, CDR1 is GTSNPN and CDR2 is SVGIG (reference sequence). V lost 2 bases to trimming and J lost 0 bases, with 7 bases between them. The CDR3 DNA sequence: TGTGCCTGGAGTAAAGGGGTGAACACTGAAGCTTTCTTT. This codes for CAWSKGVNTEAFF.

CDR3 nucleotides: TGTGCCAGCATTCATTGGACAGGGCCTAACTATGGCTACACCTTC. Translating gives CASIHWTGPNYGYTF. The chain carries TRBV2 and TRBJ1-2, with 8 bases aligning to TRBD1. This CDR3 contains 15 residues. The V segment lost 7 bases and the J segment 0 bases; nucleotides outside the gene matches: 7. The germline CDR1 and CDR2 sequences are SNHLY and FYNNEI.

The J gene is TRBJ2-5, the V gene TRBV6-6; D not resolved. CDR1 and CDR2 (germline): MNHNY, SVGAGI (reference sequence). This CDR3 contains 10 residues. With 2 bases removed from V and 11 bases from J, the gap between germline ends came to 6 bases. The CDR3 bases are TGTGCCAGCAGTTACGATGAGCAGTACTTC. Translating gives CASSYDEQYF.

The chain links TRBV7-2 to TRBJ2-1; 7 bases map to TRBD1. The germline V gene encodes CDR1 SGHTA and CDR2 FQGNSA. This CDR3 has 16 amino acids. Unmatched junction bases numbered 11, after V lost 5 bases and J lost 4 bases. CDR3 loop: CASSQTGQWQYNEQFF. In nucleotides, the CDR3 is TGTGCCAGCAGCCAAACGGGACAGTGGCAGTACAATGAGCAGTTCTTC. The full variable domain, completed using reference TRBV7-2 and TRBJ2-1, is GAGVSQSPSNKVTEKGKDVELRCDPISGHTALYWYRQSLGQGLEFLIYFQGNSAPDKSGLPSDRFSAERTGGSVSTLTIQRTQQEDSAVYLCASSQTGQWQYNEQFFGPGTRLTVL.

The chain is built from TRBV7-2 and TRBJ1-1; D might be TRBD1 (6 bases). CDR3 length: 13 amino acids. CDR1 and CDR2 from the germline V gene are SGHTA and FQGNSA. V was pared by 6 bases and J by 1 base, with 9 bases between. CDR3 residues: CASREQGNTEAFF. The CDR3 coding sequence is TGTGCCAGCAGAGAACAGGGGAACACTGAAGCTTTCTTT.

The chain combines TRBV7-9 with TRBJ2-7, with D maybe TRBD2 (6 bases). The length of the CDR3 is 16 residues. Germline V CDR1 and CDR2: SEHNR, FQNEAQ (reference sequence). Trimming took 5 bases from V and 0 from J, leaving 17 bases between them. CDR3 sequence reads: CASSPRDPQSSYEQYF. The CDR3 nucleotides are TGTGCCAGCAGCCCGCGGGACCCTCAGAGCTCCTACGAGCAGTACTTC.

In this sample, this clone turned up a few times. The CDR3 region is CASSPYYGLAGGPRSEQYF. As DNA, the CDR3 is TGCGCCAGCAGCCCCTACTACGGACTAGCGGGAGGGCCGCGATCCGAGCAGTACTTC. The rearrangement uses TRBV4-3 and TRBJ2-7, with 15 bases lining up with TRBD2. Germline loops: CDR1 LGHNA, CDR2 YSLEER. V shed 4 bases and J 6 bases; nucleotides not matched to a gene: 16. This CDR3 spans 19 amino acids.

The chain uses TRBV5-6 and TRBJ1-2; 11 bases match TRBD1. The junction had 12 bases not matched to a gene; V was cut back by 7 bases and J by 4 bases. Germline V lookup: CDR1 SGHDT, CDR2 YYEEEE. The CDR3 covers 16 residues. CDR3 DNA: TGTGCCAGCGGGGACAGGGGGGGATCTTTTGGCTATGGCTACACCTTC. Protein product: CASGDRGGSFGYGYTF.

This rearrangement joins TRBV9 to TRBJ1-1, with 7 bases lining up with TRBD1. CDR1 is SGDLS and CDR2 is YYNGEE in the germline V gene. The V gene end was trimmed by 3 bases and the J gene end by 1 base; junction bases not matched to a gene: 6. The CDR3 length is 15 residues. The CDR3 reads CASSARQGWNTEAFF. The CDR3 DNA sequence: TGTGCCAGCAGCGCCCGACAGGGATGGAACACTGAAGCTTTCTTT.

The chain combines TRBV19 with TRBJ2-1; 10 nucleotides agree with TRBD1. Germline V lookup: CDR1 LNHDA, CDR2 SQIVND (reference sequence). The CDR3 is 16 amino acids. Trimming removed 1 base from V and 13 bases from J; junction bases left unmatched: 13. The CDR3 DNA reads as TGTGCCAGTAGTATAGTCATGGGACAGGGGCCGTCTAGTCAGTTCTTC. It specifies CASSIVMGQGPSSQFF.

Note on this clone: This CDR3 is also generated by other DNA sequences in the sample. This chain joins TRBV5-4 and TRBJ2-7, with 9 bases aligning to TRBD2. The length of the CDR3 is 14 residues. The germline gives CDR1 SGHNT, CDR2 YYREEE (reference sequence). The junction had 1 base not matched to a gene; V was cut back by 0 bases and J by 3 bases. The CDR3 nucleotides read TGTGCCAGCAGCTTGGGGCGGGGGGGCTACGAGCAGTACTTC. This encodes CASSLGRGGYEQYF.

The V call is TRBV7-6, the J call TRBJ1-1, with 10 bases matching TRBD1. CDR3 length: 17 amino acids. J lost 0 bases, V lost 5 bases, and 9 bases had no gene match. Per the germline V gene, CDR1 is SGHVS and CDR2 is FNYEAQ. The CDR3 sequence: CASSGWTGGSMNTEAFF. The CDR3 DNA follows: TGTGCCAGCAGCGGTTGGACAGGGGGGTCCATGAACACTGAAGCTTTCTTT.

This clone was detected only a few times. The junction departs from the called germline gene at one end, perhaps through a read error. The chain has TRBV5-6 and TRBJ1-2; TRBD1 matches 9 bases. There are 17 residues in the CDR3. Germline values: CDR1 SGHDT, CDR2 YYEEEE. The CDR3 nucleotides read TGTGCCAGCAGCTTGGTTGGGGACAGGGCCTTCTACTATGGCTACCCCTTC. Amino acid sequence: CASSLVGDRAFYYGYPF.

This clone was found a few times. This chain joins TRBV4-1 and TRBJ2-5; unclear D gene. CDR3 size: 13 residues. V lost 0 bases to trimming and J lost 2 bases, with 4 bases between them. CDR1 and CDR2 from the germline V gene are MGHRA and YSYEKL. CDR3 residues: CASSQDMQETQYF. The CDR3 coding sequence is TGCGCCAGCAGCCAAGATATGCAAGAGACCCAGTACTTC.

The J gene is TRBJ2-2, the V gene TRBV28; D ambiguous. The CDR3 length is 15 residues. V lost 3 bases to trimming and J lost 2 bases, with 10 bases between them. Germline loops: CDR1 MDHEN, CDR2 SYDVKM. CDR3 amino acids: CASSLRQINTGELFF. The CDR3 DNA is TGTGCCAGCAGTTTGAGGCAAATCAACACCGGGGAGCTGTTTTTT.

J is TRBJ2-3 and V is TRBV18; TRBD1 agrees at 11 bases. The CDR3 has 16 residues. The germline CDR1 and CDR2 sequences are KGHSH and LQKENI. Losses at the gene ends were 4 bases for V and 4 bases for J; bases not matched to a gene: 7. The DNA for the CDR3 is TGTGCCAGCTCACGCGCCGGGACAGGGGGATCAGATACGCAGTATTTT. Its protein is CASSRAGTGGSDTQYF.

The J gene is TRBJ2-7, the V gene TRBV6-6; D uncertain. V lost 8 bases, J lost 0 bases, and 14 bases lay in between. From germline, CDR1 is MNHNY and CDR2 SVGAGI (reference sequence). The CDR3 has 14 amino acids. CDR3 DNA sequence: TGTGCCAGCTCGGCGCTCCGGAGCTCCTACGAGCAGTACTTC. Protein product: CASSALRSSYEQYF.

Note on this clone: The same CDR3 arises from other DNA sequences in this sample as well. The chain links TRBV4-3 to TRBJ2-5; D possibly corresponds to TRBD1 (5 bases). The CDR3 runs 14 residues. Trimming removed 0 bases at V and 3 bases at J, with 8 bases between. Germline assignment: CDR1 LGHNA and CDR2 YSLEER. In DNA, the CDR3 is TGCGCCAGCAGCCAAGATCGCAGGGAAGAGACCCAGTACTTC. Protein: CASSQDRREETQYF.

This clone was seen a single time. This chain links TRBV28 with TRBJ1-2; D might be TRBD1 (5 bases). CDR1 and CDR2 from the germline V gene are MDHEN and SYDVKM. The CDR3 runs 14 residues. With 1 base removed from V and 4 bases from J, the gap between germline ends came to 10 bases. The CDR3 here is CASSLSGLSYGYTF. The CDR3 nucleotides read TGTGCCAGCAGTTTATCGGGACTAAGCTATGGCTACACCTTC.

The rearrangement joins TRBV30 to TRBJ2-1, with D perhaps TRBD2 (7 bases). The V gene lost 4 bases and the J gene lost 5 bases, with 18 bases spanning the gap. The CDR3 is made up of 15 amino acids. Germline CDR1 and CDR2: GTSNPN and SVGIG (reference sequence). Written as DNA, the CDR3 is TGTGCCTGGAAGTGGGCACGGGGGGCAAACAATGAGCAGTTCTTC. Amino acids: CAWKWARGANNEQFF.

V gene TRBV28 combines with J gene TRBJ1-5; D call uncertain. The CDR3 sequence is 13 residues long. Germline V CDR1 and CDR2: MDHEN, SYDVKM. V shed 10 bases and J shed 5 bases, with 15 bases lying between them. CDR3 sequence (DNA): TGTGCCACCGCTCGAGACGGGGATCAGCCCCAGCATTTT. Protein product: CATARDGDQPQHF.

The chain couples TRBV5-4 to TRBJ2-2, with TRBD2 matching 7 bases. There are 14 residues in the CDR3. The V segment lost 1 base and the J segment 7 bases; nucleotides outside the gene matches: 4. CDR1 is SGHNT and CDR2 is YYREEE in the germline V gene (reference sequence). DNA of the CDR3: TGTGCCAGCAGCTTGACGGGGGGTAGCGGGGAGCTGTTTTTT. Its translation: CASSLTGGSGELFF.

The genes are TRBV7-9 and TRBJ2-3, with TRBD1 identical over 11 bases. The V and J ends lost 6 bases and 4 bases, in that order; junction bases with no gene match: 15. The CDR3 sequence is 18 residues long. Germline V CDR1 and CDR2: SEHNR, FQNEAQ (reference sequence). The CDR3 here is CASRVLIADRGRPDTQYF. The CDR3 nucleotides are TGTGCCAGCAGGGTACTGATAGCGGACAGGGGGCGGCCAGATACGCAGTATTTT.